The source of this T cell receptor (beta chain) is a study of T cells in Graves' hyperthyroidism and ophthalmopathy. The wider study: Peripheral blood sampling occurred at initial diagnosis, before any treatment.

Each person with ophthalmopathy scored at least 3 on the Clinical Activity Score, reached NOSPECS grade 4 or higher, and had been ill under 3 months. Around 10 ml of fresh peripheral blood supplied the PBMCs. Concerning this clonotype: What it binds is not known.

The investigators amplified TCR beta CDR3 regions from RNA transcripts. HTBI primers drove first-round RT-PCR of the TCR CDR3. TCRdb analysed the multiplex PCR reads with MiXCR anew, one entry per CDR3 protein. This sample has about 610,000 distinct CDR3 sequences, with about 15% found just once. J gave up 0 bases and V 3 bases, and 8 bases lay outside the gene matches. Germline CDR1 is KGHDR and CDR2 is SFDVKD. CDR3 length equals 18 residues. Study results and caveats: The model foresaw ophthalmopathy a median 6.5 months prior to onset.

The receptor's source is a middle-aged woman with Graves' ophthalmopathy. The rearrangement joins TRBV24-1 to TRBJ2-5, with 11 bases that match TRBD2. The sample consisted of blood. The CDR3 spells CATSDVERTSGYQETQYF. DNA for the CDR3: TGTGCCACCAGTGATGTGGAGCGGACTAGCGGGTACCAAGAGACCCAGTACTTC.